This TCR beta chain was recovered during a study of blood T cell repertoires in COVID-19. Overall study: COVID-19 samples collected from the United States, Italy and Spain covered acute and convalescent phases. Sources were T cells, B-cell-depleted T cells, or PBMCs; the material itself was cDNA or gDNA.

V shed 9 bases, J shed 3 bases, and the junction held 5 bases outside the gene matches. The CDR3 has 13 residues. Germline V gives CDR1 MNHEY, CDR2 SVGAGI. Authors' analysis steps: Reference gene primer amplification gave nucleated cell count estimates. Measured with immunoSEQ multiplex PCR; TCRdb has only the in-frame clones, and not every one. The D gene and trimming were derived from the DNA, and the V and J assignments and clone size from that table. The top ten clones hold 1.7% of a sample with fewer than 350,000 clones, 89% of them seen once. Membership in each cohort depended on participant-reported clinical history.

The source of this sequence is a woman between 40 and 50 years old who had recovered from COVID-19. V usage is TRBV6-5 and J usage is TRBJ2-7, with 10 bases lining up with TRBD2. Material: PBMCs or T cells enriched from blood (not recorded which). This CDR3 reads CASGLAGVYEQYF. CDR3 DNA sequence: TGTGCCAGTGGGCTAGCGGGAGTCTACGAGCAGTACTTC.